The 9 T cell receptor beta chains listed next were all sequenced from one sample in a study of blood T cell repertoires in COVID-19. Libraries were prepared by immunoSEQ multiplex PCR; TCRdb keeps only in-frame clonotypes and omits some of them. The sample holds under 300,000 clones; 85% to 90% are singletons and the top ten take approximately 6.8%. Sequencing input: peripheral blood. These TCRs come from a woman between 65 and 79 years old with active or convalescent COVID-19.

The chain is built from TRBV11-2 and TRBJ1-1; no definite D call. Per germline, CDR1 SGHAT and CDR2 FQNNGV. Deletions cut 1 base from V and 1 base from J, with 7 bases between. This CDR3 contains 14 residues. The CDR3 is CASSLGQQNTEAFF. In nucleotides, the CDR3 is TGTGCCAGCAGCTTAGGGCAACAGAACACTGAAGCTTTCTTT.

This clone was detected a few times. The chain recombines TRBV27 with TRBJ1-1; no clear D gene. This CDR3 contains 14 residues. The germline V gene has CDR1 MNHEY and CDR2 SMNVEV (reference sequence). V lost 5 bases to trimming and J lost 1 base, with 11 bases between them. The CDR3 spells CASSGRFGNTEAFF. The CDR3 region has the DNA TGTGCCAGCAGTGGCAGGTTCGGGAACACTGAAGCTTTCTTT.

This chain uses TRBV11-2 with TRBJ1-1, with 8 bases matching TRBD1. The CDR3 extends over 15 amino acids. V lost 5 bases, J lost 4 bases, and 9 bases stayed unmatched. Germline V gene lookup returns CDR1 SGHAT and CDR2 FQNNGV. CDR3 sequence reads: CASSGRTGIGTEAFF. In DNA, the CDR3 is TGTGCCAGCAGCGGGAGGACAGGGATCGGCACTGAAGCTTTCTTT. The full variable domain, rest sourced from reference TRBV11-2 and TRBJ1-1, is EAGVAQSPRYKIIEKRQSVAFWCNPISGHATLYWYQQILGQGPKLLIQFQNNGVVDDSQLPKDRFSAERLKGVDSTLKIQPAKLEDSAVYLCASSGRTGIGTEAFFGQGTRLTVV.

V and J are TRBV10-1 and TRBJ2-2; possibly TRBD2 for D (5 bases). Trimming pared 9 bases from V and 6 bases from J, leaving 17 bases between. This CDR3 is built from 14 residues. Germline values: CDR1 WNHNN, CDR2 SYGVQD (reference sequence). The CDR3 is CASRETLAAGELFF. CDR3 nucleotide sequence: TGCGCCAGTAGGGAGACTCTCGCTGCCGGGGAGCTGTTTTTT.

The chain couples TRBV18 to TRBJ1-3; D perhaps matches TRBD1 (6 bases). Germline CDR1 and CDR2: KGHSH and LQKENI. Trimming stripped 5 bases from V and 1 base from J, with 15 bases between. CDR3 length: 16 amino acids. CDR3 DNA sequence: TGTGCCAGCTCAAGACAGGCGAGGCCATCTGGAAACACCATATATTTT. It encodes CASSRQARPSGNTIYF.

The J gene is TRBJ2-7, the V gene TRBV6-2 or TRBV6-3, with no clear D. Germline V gene lookup returns CDR1 MNHEY and CDR2 SVGEGT. Trimming left V 5 bases short and J 3 bases short, with 5 bases between. The CDR3 spans 11 residues. The CDR3 bases are TGTGCCAGCAGTCAGAACTACGAGCAGTACTTC. This codes for CASSQNYEQYF.

The chain combines TRBV3-1 (or the pseudogene TRBV3-2) with TRBJ1-3; D unresolved. The V end was cut by 5 bases, the J end by 4 bases, with 6 bases between. Germline loops: CDR1 LGHDT, CDR2 YNNKEL (reference sequence). This CDR3 region has 12 residues. CDR3 region: CASSSVGNTIYF. In DNA form, the CDR3 reads TGTGCCAGCAGCTCCGTCGGAAACACCATATATTTT.

CDR3 DNA: TGTGCCAGCAGCTACGTAGAAGCCAAAAACATTCAGTACTTC. Translating gives CASSYVEAKNIQYF. The chain links TRBV7-8 to TRBJ2-4, with D unclear. V shed 4 bases and J shed 0 bases, with 7 bases lying between them. Germline V gene sequence: CDR1 SGHVS, CDR2 FQNEAQ. The CDR3 totals 14 residues.

The CDR3 coding sequence is TGTGCCAGCAGCACCCTTGAGCCGGGTGCTAATGAAAAACTGTTTTTT. It codes for CASSTLEPGANEKLFF. This rearrangement joins TRBV28 to TRBJ1-4; unclear D gene. The V end lost 6 bases, the J end lost 3 bases, and 17 bases lay between the germline ends. The CDR3 consists of 16 residues. The germline V gene has CDR1 MDHEN and CDR2 SYDVKM.